This T cell receptor (beta chain) was captured by sequencing in a study of T-cell reconstitution after alpha-beta-depleted transplantation in children. Overall study results and limits: Newly produced T cells mostly provided counts and TCRbeta diversity after one year, as hyperexpanded clones declined.

With regard to this clonotype: What it binds is unknown.

TCRbeta library preparation incorporated unique molecular identifiers. One entry per CDR3 protein results from TCRdb running MiXCR on the PCR reads. The table has some 830,000 distinct CDR3 sequences, 15% to 20% seen once; the top ten hold approximately 5%. With 4 bases removed from V and 3 bases from J, the gap between germline ends came to 8 bases. CDR1 is SGHRS, CDR2 YFSETQ, per germline. The CDR3 covers 12 residues. The gene calls are TRBV5-1 and TRBJ2-7; D is uncertain. The source material was PBMCs, mostly from graft donor cells, sampled 360 days after TCRalphabeta/CD19-depleted stem cell transplant. The clonotype originates from a male patient aged 10 to 17 who had a stem cell transplant for acute lymphoblastic leukemia, so the T cells may come from the graft donor. The CDR3 nucleotides are TGCGCCAGCAGCACCGCCAGCTACGAGCAGTACTTC. Its translation: CASSTASYEQYF.